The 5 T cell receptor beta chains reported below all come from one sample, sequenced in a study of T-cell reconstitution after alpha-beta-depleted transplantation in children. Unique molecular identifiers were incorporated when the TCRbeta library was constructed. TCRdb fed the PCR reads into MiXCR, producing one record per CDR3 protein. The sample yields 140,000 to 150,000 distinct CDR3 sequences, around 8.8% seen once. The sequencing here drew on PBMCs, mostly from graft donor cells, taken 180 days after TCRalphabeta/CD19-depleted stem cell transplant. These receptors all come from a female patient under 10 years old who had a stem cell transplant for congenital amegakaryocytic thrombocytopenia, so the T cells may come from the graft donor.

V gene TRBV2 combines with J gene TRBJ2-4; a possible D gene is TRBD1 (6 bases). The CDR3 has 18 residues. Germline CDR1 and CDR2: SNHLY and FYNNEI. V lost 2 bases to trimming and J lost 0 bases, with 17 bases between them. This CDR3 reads CASSEYNRVKLAKNIQYF. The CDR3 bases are TGTGCCAGCAGTGAATACAACAGGGTAAAACTAGCCAAAAACATTCAGTACTTC.

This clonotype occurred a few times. The CDR3 reads CASSASGNQPQHF. The DNA for the CDR3 is TGTGCCAGCAGCGCCAGTGGGAATCAGCCCCAGCATTTT. The chain recombines TRBV7-2 with TRBJ1-5; unclear D gene. Germline CDR1 is SGHTA and CDR2 is FQGNSA. Trimming cost V 5 bases and J 4 bases, with 9 bases left between them. This CDR3 comprises 13 residues.

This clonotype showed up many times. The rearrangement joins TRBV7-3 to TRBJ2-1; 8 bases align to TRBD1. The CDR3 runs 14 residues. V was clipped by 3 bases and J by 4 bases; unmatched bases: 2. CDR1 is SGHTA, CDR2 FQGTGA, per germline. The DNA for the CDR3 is TGTGCCAGCAGCTTCACAGGGGGGTACAATGAGCAGTTCTTC. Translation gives CASSFTGGYNEQFF. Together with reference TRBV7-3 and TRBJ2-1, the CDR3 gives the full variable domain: GAGVSQTPSNKVTEKGKYVELRCDPISGHTALYWYRQSLGQGPEFLIYFQGTGAADDSGLPNDRFFAVRPEGSVSTLKIQRTERGDSAVYLCASSFTGGYNEQFFGPGTRLTVL.

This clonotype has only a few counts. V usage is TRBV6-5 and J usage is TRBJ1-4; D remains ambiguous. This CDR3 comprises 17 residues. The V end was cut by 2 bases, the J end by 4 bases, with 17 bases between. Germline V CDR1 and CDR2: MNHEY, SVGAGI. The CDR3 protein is CASSYTNGWADNEKLFF. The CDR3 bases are TGTGCCAGCAGTTACACGAACGGTTGGGCCGATAATGAAAAACTGTTTTTT.

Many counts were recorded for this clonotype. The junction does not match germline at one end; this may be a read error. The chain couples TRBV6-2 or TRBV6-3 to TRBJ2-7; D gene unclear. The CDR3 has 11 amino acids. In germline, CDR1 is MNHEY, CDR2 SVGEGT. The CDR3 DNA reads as TGTGCCAGCAGTTACTCCGACGAGCAGTACTTC. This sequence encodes CASSYSDEQYF.